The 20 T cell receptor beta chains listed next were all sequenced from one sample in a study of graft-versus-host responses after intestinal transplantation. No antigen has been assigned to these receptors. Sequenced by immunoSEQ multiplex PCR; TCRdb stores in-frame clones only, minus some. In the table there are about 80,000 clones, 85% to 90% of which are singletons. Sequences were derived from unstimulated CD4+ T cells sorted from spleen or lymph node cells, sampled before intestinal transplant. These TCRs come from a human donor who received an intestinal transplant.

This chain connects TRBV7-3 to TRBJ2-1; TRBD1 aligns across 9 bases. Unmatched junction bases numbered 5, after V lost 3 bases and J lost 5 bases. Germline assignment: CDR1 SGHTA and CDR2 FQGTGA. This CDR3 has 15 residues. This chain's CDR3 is CASSFRDRAHNEQFF. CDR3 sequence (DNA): TGTGCCAGCAGCTTCCGGGACAGGGCCCACAATGAGCAGTTCTTC.

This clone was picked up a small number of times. CDR3 protein: CASSGRPNEQYF. For the CDR3, the DNA is TGTGCCAGTAGCGGGAGACCCAACGAGCAGTACTTC. The chain employs TRBV19 and TRBJ2-7; maybe TRBD2 (6 bases). This CDR3 is 12 amino acids long. Between the trimmed V and J ends, which lost 6 bases and 5 bases, there was a span of 11 bases. Germline lookup yields CDR1 LNHDA and CDR2 SQIVND (reference sequence).

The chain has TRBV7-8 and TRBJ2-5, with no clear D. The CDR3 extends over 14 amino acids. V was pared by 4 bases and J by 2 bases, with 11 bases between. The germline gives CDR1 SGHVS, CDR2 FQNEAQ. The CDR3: CASSSLGLQETQYF. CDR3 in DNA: TGTGCCAGCAGCTCCCTGGGCCTACAAGAGACCCAGTACTTC.

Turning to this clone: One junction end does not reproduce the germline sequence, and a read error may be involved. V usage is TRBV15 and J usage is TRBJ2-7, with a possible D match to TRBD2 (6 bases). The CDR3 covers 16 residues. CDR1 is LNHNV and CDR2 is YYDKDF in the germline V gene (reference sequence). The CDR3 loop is CATSRDLAGFSYKQYF. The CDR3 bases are TGTGCCACCAGCAGAGATCTTGCGGGATTCTCCTACAAGCAGTACTTC.

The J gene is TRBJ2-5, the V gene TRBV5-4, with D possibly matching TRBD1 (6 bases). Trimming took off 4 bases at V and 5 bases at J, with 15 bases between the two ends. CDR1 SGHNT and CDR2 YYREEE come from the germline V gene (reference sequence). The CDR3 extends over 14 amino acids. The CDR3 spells CASSGNRDGETQYF. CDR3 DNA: TGTGCCAGCAGCGGAAACAGGGATGGCGAGACCCAGTACTTC.

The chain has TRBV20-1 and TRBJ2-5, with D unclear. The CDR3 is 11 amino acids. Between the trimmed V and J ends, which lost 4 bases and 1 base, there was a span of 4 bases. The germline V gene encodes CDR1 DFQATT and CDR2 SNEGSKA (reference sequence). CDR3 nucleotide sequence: TGCAGTGCTACCATCCAAGAGACCCAGTACTTC. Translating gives CSATIQETQYF.

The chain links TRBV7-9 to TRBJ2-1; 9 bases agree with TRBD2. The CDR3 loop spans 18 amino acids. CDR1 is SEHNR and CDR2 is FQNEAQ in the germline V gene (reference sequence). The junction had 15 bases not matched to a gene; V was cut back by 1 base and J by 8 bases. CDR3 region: CASSLGMALAGGPDEQFF. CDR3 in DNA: TGTGCCAGCAGCTTAGGTATGGCGTTGGCGGGAGGGCCGGATGAGCAGTTCTTC.

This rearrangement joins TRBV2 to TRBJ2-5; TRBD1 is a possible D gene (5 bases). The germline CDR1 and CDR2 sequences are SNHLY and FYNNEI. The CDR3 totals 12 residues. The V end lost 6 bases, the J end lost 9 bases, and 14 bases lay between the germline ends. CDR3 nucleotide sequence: TGTGCCAGCAGCGTTTCAGGGCGACCCCAGTACTTC. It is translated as CASSVSGRPQYF.

This CDR3 is CASSLRTGLNTEAFF. DNA for the CDR3: TGTGCCAGCAGTCTCCGGACAGGGCTGAACACTGAAGCTTTCTTT. This rearrangement joins TRBV14 to TRBJ1-1; 8 bases align to TRBD1. V trimming: 6 bases; J trimming: 0 bases; junction bases outside the gene matches: 6. The CDR3 is 15 amino acids. From germline, CDR1 is SGHDN and CDR2 FVKESK.

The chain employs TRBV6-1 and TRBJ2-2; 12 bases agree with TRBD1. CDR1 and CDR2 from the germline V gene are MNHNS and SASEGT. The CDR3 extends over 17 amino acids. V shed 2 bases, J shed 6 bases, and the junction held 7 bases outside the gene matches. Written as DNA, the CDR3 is TGTGCCAGCAGTGAAAGTCGGGACAGGGGGCGTGCCGGGGAGCTGTTTTTT. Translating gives CASSESRDRGRAGELFF.

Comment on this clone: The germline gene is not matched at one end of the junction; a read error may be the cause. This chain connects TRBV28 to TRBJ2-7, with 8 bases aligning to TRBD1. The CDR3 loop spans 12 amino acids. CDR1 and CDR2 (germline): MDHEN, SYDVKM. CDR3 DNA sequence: TGTGCCAGCAGTTTCCGGGGGACAGGTGGGGACTTC. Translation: CASSFRGTGGDF.

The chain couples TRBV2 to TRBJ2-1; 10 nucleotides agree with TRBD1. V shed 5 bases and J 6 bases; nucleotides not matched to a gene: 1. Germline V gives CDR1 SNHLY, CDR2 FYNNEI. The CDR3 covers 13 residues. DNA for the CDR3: TGTGCCAGCAGTTGGGACAGGGGCAATGAGCAGTTCTTC. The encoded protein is CASSWDRGNEQFF.

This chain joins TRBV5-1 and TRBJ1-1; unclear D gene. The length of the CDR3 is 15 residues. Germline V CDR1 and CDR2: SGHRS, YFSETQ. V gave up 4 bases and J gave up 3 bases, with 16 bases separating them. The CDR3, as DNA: TGCGCCAGCAGCGGAGGAGTCGGGCGGGACACTGAAGCTTTCTTT. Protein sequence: CASSGGVGRDTEAFF.

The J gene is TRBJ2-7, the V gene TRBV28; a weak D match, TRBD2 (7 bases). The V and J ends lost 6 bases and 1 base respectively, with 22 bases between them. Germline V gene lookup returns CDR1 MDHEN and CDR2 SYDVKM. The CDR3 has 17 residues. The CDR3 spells CASSRWGRGAHSYEQYF. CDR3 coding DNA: TGTGCCAGCAGCCGCTGGGGGAGGGGGGCGCATTCCTACGAGCAGTACTTC.

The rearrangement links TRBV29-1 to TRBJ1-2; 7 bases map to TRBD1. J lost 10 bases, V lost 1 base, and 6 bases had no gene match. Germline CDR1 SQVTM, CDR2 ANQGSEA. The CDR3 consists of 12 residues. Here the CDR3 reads CSVEGGTDVYTF. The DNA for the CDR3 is TGCAGCGTTGAAGGGGGGACAGATGTCTACACCTTC.

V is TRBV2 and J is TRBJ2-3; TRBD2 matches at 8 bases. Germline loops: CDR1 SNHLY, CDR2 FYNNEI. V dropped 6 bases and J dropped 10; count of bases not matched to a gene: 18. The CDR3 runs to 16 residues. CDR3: CASSHDTGAGAWSQYF. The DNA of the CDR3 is TGTGCCAGCAGCCACGATACGGGAGCGGGAGCTTGGTCGCAGTATTTT.

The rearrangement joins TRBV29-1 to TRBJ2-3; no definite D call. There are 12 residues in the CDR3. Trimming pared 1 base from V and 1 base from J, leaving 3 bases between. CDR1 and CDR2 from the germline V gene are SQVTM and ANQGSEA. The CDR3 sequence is CSVEAGTDTQYF. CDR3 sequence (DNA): TGCAGCGTTGAAGCGGGCACAGATACGCAGTATTTT.

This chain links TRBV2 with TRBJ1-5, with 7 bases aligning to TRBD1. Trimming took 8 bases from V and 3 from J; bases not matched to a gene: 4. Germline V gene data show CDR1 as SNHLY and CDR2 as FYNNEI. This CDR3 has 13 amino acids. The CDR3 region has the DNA TGTGCCAGCGGGGACAGCCCCAATCAGCCCCAGCATTTT. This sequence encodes CASGDSPNQPQHF.

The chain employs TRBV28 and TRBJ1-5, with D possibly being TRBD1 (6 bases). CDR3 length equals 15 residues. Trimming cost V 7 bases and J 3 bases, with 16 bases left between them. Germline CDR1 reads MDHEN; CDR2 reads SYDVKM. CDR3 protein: CASKGGGQNNQPQHF. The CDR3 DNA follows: TGTGCCAGCAAAGGGGGAGGGCAGAACAATCAGCCCCAGCATTTT.

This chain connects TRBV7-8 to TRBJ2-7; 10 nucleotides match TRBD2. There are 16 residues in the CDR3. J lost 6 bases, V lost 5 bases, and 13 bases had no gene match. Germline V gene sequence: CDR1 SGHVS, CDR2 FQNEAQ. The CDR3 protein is CASSRGAGGDLVEQYF. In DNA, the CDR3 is TGTGCCAGCAGCCGGGGAGCGGGAGGGGATTTGGTCGAGCAGTACTTC.